One and the same sample provided the 24 T cell receptor beta chains below, sequenced in a study of regulatory T cells in long-lasting Graves disease. Time point defined: persistent/refractory GD, antithyroid drugs over 5 years with positive TRAb. Isolated PBMC RNA provided the starting material for the TCR library. Arm-PCR with iRepertoire HTBI primers amplified the CDR3 regions for these TCR beta libraries. One entry per CDR3 protein results from TCRdb running MiXCR on the multiplex PCR reads. The sample records around 450,000 distinct CDR3 sequences, under 25% being singletons. The input for sequencing was peripheral blood mononuclear cells (PBMCs), taken when the disease was refractory, from a patient treated with antithyroid drugs. The receptor source for this set is a female donor with Graves disease.

At least ten counts were recorded for this clonotype. The V call is TRBV10-3, the J call TRBJ1-2, with D unresolved. CDR3 length: 15 amino acids. Deletions cut 3 bases from V and 2 bases from J, with 13 bases between. CDR1 is ENHRY and CDR2 is SYGVKD in the germline V gene. The DNA for the CDR3 is TGTGCCATCAGTGATATCGACTTACCGAACTATGGCTACACCTTC. Protein: CAISDIDLPNYGYTF.

This clonotype has ten or more counts. The rearrangement uses TRBV3-1 and TRBJ1-1; D ambiguous. The V and J ends lost 3 bases and 1 base respectively, with 3 bases between them. The CDR3 has 12 residues. Germline V gene sequence: CDR1 LGHDT, CDR2 YNNKEL (reference sequence). CDR3 region: CASSHPNTEAFF. The CDR3 DNA reads TGTGCCAGCAGCCACCCGAACACTGAAGCTTTCTTT. Full variable domain (remainder filled in from reference TRBV3-1 and TRBJ1-1): DTAVSQTPKYLVTQMGNDKSIKCEQNLGHDTMYWYKQDSKKFLKIMFSYNNKELIINETVPNRFSPKSPDKAHLNLHINSLELGDSAVYFCASSHPNTEAFFGQGTRLTVV.

This clonotype appeared a single time. The rearrangement joins TRBV28 to TRBJ2-3, with a weak D call TRBD2 (6 bases). Germline CDR1 MDHEN, CDR2 SYDVKM. The CDR3 has 14 residues. The V end was cut by 3 bases, the J end by 4 bases, with 11 bases between. The CDR3 reads CASSLSQRADTQYF. Here the CDR3 DNA reads TGTGCCAGCAGTTTGAGCCAGCGGGCAGATACGCAGTATTTT.

On this clonotype itself: Possible read error: a much larger clone is one base away. The chain employs TRBV28 and TRBJ2-7; the D is unclear. Germline V gene sequence: CDR1 MDHEN, CDR2 SYDVKM. The CDR3 has 11 residues. The CDR3, as DNA: TGTGCCAGCAGTCTCAGCCGCGAGCGGTACTTC. The encoded protein is CASSLSRERYF.

This clonotype was found once. It may be a read error: a sequence one base away is much more abundant. This chain joins TRBV6-5 and TRBJ2-5; 8 nucleotides line up with TRBD2. The CDR3 has 18 amino acids. From germline, CDR1 is MNHEY and CDR2 SVGAGI. The CDR3: CAGSPKAGGVYLQETQYF. The CDR3 DNA reads TGTGCCGGCAGCCCGAAGGCGGGGGGAGTGTATCTGCAAGAGACCCAGTACTTC.

This clonotype was counted at least ten times. The chain links TRBV24-1 to TRBJ1-5; TRBD1 matches 11 bases. The CDR3 totals 17 residues. The V and J ends lost 5 bases and 0 bases, in that order; junction bases with no gene match: 5. Germline CDR1 KGHDR, CDR2 SFDVKD. CDR3 DNA sequence: TGTGCCACCAGTGCGGGACAGGGGGTTAATAGCAATCAGCCCCAGCATTTT. Amino acid sequence: CATSAGQGVNSNQPQHF.

Regarding this clonotype: A much more abundant neighbour one base away suggests this may be a read error. No conserved phenylalanine or tryptophan ends this CDR3, so it is likely a read error. This chain connects TRBV2 to TRBJ1-2; 9 bases line up with TRBD1. V lost 2 bases and J lost 3; bases outside the gene matches: 4. This CDR3 region has 15 residues. Germline CDR1 reads SNHLY; CDR2 reads FYNNEI. Here the CDR3 reads CASSEPGQGHYGYTL. CDR3 DNA sequence: TGTGCCAGCAGTGAACCGGGACAGGGACACTATGGCTACACCCTC.

This clonotype was observed many times. The rearrangement uses TRBV28 and TRBJ1-1; 7 nucleotides line up with TRBD1. The J segment lost 5 bases and the V segment lost 4 bases, leaving 7 bases of the junction unmatched. The CDR3 sequence is 14 residues long. In germline, CDR1 is MDHEN, CDR2 SYDVKM. The CDR3 nucleotides read TGTGCCAGCAGTTGGACAGGTGGGGATACTGAAGCTTTCTTT. Protein sequence: CASSWTGGDTEAFF.

In its sample, this clonotype was seen many times. The J gene is TRBJ1-3, the V gene TRBV2; TRBD1 is a possible D gene (5 bases). Germline values: CDR1 SNHLY, CDR2 FYNNEI. The V and J ends lost 9 bases and 0 bases respectively, with 15 bases between them. CDR3 size: 15 residues. The CDR3 loop is CASWGLTGSGNTIYF. In DNA, the CDR3 is TGTGCCAGTTGGGGACTTACTGGCTCTGGAAACACCATATATTTT. The full variable domain, rest sourced from reference TRBV2 and TRBJ1-3, is EPEVTQTPSHQVTQMGQEVILRCVPISNHLYFYWYRQILGQKVEFLVSFYNNEISEKSEIFDDQFSVERPDGSNFTLKIRSTKLEDSAMYFCASWGLTGSGNTIYFGEGSWLTVV.

Comment on this clonotype: A read error may explain this, as a much larger clone is one base away. The chain is built from TRBV6-1 and TRBJ1-1; D ambiguous. The germline CDR1 and CDR2 sequences are MNHNS and SASEGT. The CDR3 has 14 amino acids. The CDR3 loop is CASTRGLGNTKAFF. As DNA, the CDR3 is TGTGCCAGCACTAGAGGACTGGGTAACACTAAAGCTTTCTTT.

The J gene is TRBJ2-3, the V gene TRBV3-1, with 7 positions matching TRBD2. The CDR3 consists of 15 residues. Trimming at V came to 5 bases and at J to 1 base, leaving 6 bases not matched to a gene. Germline CDR1 is LGHDT and CDR2 is YNNKEL (reference sequence). This CDR3 is CASSYEGRGTDTQYF. CDR3 sequence (DNA): TGTGCCAGCAGCTACGAGGGGAGGGGCACAGATACGCAGTATTTT.

This clonotype was seen more than once but under ten times. The chain uses TRBV11-2 and TRBJ1-6; unclear D gene. The CDR3 has 18 amino acids. V was pared by 0 bases and J by 7 bases, with 19 bases between. Per germline, CDR1 SGHAT and CDR2 FQNNGV. Written as DNA, the CDR3 is TGTGCCAGCAGCTTAGAGGAGGTCCGATTAACGGGAAATTCACCCCTCCACTTT. Translation: CASSLEEVRLTGNSPLHF.

This clonotype has ten or more counts. V usage is TRBV27 and J usage is TRBJ1-6; 8 bases match TRBD1. Germline lookup yields CDR1 MNHEY and CDR2 SMNVEV (reference sequence). The CDR3 runs 16 residues. J was trimmed by 8 bases and V by 6 bases; bases with no gene match: 12. The CDR3 reads CASSPRTGWTDSPLHF. The CDR3 region has the DNA TGTGCCAGCAGCCCGCGGACAGGGTGGACCGATTCACCCCTCCACTTT.

The genes are TRBV28 and TRBJ1-1; D gene unclear. The V gene lost 8 bases and the J gene lost 9 bases, with 16 bases spanning the gap. The CDR3 is made up of 12 amino acids. Germline CDR1 MDHEN, CDR2 SYDVKM. For the CDR3, the DNA is TGTGCCAGCCTATCTACAGTCCCCCAAGCTTTCTTT. Translation gives CASLSTVPQAFF.

Turning to this clonotype: It may be a read error: a sequence one base away is much more abundant. The CDR3 loop is CAGSTTRRFAYEQYF. DNA for the CDR3: TGTGCCGGCAGTACTACAAGGCGCTTCGCCTACGAGCAGTACTTC. The chain employs TRBV6-1 and TRBJ2-7; D unclear. CDR3 length: 15 amino acids. Germline CDR1 is MNHNS and CDR2 is SASEGT.

The J gene is TRBJ2-5, the V gene TRBV6-9; D remains ambiguous. V was pared by 3 bases and J by 5 bases, with 19 bases between. Germline-derived CDR1 and CDR2 are MNHGY and SVAAGI. The CDR3 spans 16 residues. CDR3 residues: CASSYSRGVGKETQYF. The CDR3 nucleotides are TGTGCCAGCAGTTACTCCCGAGGAGTGGGGAAGGAGACCCAGTACTTC.

This clonotype was seen more than once but under ten times. Here the CDR3 DNA reads TGCGCCAGCAGCGCTGCTTGGGGTTACACTGAAGCTTTCTTT. It is translated as CASSAAWGYTEAFF. The chain uses TRBV5-1 and TRBJ1-1; D gene unclear. Germline V gene sequence: CDR1 SGHRS, CDR2 YFSETQ. The CDR3 is 14 residues long. Trimming cost V 4 bases and J 3 bases, with 13 bases left between them.

The chain carries TRBV15 and TRBJ2-2; D is ambiguous. The germline V gene has CDR1 LNHNV and CDR2 YYDKDF (reference sequence). This CDR3 comprises 14 residues. V gave up 0 bases and J gave up 6 bases, with 8 bases separating them. The CDR3 DNA is TGTGCCACCAGCAGAGATCATTCATCCGGGGAGCTGTTTTTT. Amino acid sequence: CATSRDHSSGELFF. The complete variable domain, with remaining parts taken from reference TRBV15 and TRBJ2-2, reads DAMVIQNPRYQVTQFGKPVTLSCSQTLNHNVMYWYQQKSSQAPKLLFHYYDKDFNNEADTPDNFQSRRPNTSFCFLDIRSPGLGDTAMYLCATSRDHSSGELFFGEGSRLTVL.

This clonotype was counted many times. Sequence at one end of the junction differs from germline and may be a read error. The chain is built from TRBV6-1 and TRBJ1-1; 10 nucleotides align to TRBD1. This CDR3 contains 14 residues. Germline assignment: CDR1 MNHNS and CDR2 SASEGT. In nucleotides, the CDR3 is TGCGCCAGCAGTGAGACAGGGGGCCGCACTGAAGCTTTCTTT. This translates into CASSETGGRTEAFF.

This clonotype appeared many times. The chain links TRBV12-5 to TRBJ1-1; unclear D gene. Trimming pared 7 bases from V and 1 base from J, leaving 19 bases between. This CDR3 contains 16 residues. Germline-derived CDR1 and CDR2 are LGHNT and FRNRAP. The CDR3 DNA reads TGTGCTAGTGCGAACAGCCCGACCCCTGGGAACACTGAAGCTTTCTTT. It specifies CASANSPTPGNTEAFF.

This clonotype was seen many times. The rearrangement joins TRBV28 to TRBJ2-7; TRBD2 matches at 8 bases. The germline V gene encodes CDR1 MDHEN and CDR2 SYDVKM. The CDR3 loop spans 14 amino acids. J lost 3 bases, V lost 6 bases, and 7 bases had no gene match. This chain's CDR3 is CASSPPGGNYEQYF. CDR3 coding DNA: TGTGCCAGCAGCCCCCCGGGAGGGAACTACGAGCAGTACTTC.

The chain combines TRBV30 with TRBJ2-1; 7 bases fit TRBD2. V trimming: 5 bases; J trimming: 0 bases; junction bases outside the gene matches: 4. CDR3 size: 14 residues. CDR1 and CDR2 from the germline V gene are GTSNPN and SVGIG (reference sequence). The chain's CDR3 is CAWGGGFSYNEQFF. DNA of the CDR3: TGTGCCTGGGGGGGGGGGTTCTCCTACAATGAGCAGTTCTTC.

This clonotype was seen ten or more times. The chain recombines TRBV7-2 with TRBJ2-5; D is unclear. The V and J ends lost 0 bases and 2 bases respectively, with 4 bases between them. This CDR3 has 13 residues. The germline gives CDR1 SGHTA, CDR2 FQGNSA. The CDR3 DNA follows: TGTGCCAGCAGCTTAGCGTATCAAGAGACCCAGTACTTC. The encoded protein is CASSLAYQETQYF.

The genes are TRBV6-2 or TRBV6-3 and TRBJ1-5; D uncertain. CDR1 and CDR2 from the germline V gene are MNHEY and SVGEGT. V was pared by 6 bases and J by 2 bases, with 11 bases between. This CDR3 has 14 amino acids. In DNA, the CDR3 is TGTGCCAGCAGGGGAGGCCTTCGCAATCAGCCCCAGCATTTT. Translated, it gives CASRGGLRNQPQHF.